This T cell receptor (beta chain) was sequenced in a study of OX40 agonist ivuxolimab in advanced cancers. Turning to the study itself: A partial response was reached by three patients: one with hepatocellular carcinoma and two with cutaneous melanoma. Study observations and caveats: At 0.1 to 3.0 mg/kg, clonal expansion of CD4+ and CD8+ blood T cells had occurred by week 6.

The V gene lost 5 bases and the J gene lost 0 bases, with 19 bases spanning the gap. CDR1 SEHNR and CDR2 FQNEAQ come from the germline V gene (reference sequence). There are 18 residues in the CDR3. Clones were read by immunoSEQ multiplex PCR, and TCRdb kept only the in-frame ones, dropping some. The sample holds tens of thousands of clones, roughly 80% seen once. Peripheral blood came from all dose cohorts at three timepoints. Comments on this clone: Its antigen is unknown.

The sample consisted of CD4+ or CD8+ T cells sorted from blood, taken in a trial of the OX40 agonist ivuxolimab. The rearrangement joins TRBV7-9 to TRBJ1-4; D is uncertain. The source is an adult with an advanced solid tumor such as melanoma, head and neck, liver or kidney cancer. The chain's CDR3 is CASSPAGPRLSTNEKLFF. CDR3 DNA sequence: TGTGCCAGCAGCCCGGCGGGCCCCCGTCTTTCAACTAATGAAAAACTGTTTTTT. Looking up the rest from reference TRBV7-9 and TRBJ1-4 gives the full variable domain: DTGVSQNPRHKITKRGQNVTFRCDPISEHNRLYWYRQTLGQGPEFLTYFQNEAQLEKSRLLSDRFSAERPKGSFSTLEIQRTEQGDSAMYLCASSPAGPRLSTNEKLFFGSGTQLSVL.